This T cell receptor (beta chain) was captured by sequencing in a study of cytomegalovirus exposure and HLA in healthy donors. Study-wide results and limits: What was likely a sequencing artifact was a cluster of highly shared sequence variants. HLA alleles were associated with 16,000 or so TCR beta sequences in a later analysis at 0.05 false discovery rate. Previously analyzed data showed that most TCR beta V segments were productive at a frequency of about 87% or about 30%.

Amplification used 60 Vbeta primers and 13 Jbeta primers. The method was immunoSEQ multiplex PCR; TCRdb's version includes in-frame clones alone and lacks a portion of them. The sample lists roughly 120,000 clones, 8% to 10% seen once, with 2.5% to 3.5% in the top ten. In regard to this clone: Its antigen is not identified.

The clonotype comes from a man in his thirties or forties in good health and CMV-seronegative. Specimen: PBMCs.

CDR3 loop: CSVADTGTGEDGYTF. DNA of the CDR3: TGCAGCGTTGCGGATACCGGGACAGGGGAGGATGGCTACACCTTC. The genes are TRBV29-1 and TRBJ1-2, with TRBD1 matching over 10 bases. Germline-derived CDR1 and CDR2 are SQVTM and ANQGSEA. The V gene end was trimmed by 4 bases and the J gene end by 6 bases; junction bases not matched to a gene: 11. This CDR3 is 15 amino acids long.